The TCR beta chain under discussion was sequenced for a study of T cell changes during pregnancy in multiple sclerosis. Some clones are missing from TCRdb's copy, which holds only in-frame ones; the method was immunoSEQ multiplex PCR. The repertoire holds around 84,000 clones, with 94% as singletons. V was cut by 4 bases and J by 7 bases, with 21 bases left in between. This CDR3 is built from 15 residues. Germline CDR1 and CDR2: SGHNT and YYREEE (reference sequence). The chain uses TRBV5-4 and TRBJ2-7; weak D call: TRBD1 (6 bases). The origin of this receptor is a female donor in good health, enrolled as a control in a pregnancy study. The source material was peripheral blood, sampled in the second trimester of pregnancy. The CDR3 region is CASSPAGVTLGEQYF. CDR3 nucleotide sequence: TGTGCCAGCAGCCCGGCAGGGGTTACTCTGGGAGAGCAGTACTTC.